This T cell receptor beta chain was profiled in a study of T cell responses to AZD1222 COVID-19 vaccine (dated by TCRdb to about 2021). Some background on the complete study: A total of 230 to 250 trial participants underwent TCR sequencing, of whom about 200 received two doses of AZD1222 and about 25 received two doses of the MenACWY control vaccine. Trial participants were enrolled into age subgroups of 18-55, 56-69 and 70-plus years, which contained about 160, 30 and 59 TCR-sequenced participants, respectively. What the authors observed across the whole study: After two AZD1222 doses, both the breadth and the depth of spike-specific TCRs were significantly higher than at day 0 and than in MenACWY recipients. Vaccine-associated CD4 TCRs spanned the whole spike protein, with dominant responses in regions 160-218 and 743-854. The 56-69-year group was small, and its depth increase did not reach significance, likely because of low power. Reportedly, close to half of the unique spike-specific TCRs recognized epitopes lying outside the regions that are mutated in the B.1.351 and B.1.1.7 variants. Participants were mostly white British, with more females than males. The authors suggested clonal diversity may have been underestimated. Conclusions about previously exposed vaccinees are limited because only six or seven AZD1222 recipients were SARS-CoV-2 seropositive at baseline. Because no day 14 peak-response samples were available, repertoires were characterized only after the peak T cell response.

From the cysteine through the phenylalanine, the CDR3 covers 15 amino acids. Solely the CDR3 DNA is kept, with 45 bases framed from the first base. V sheds 0 bases and J sheds 1 base, leaving 9 bases between their ends. CDR1 and CDR2 (LGHNA, YSLEER) derive from the germline V gene. The CDR3 regions of human TCRbeta chains were analyzed by immunosequencing. Processing in the source paper ran as follows. TCRs in the repertoires were compared against a reference library of SARS-CoV-2-specific TCRs that had been generated with the MIRA antigen-specificity platform. Breadth meant the fraction of unique TCRs that were SARS-CoV-2-associated, whereas depth meant the fraction of total T cells that were SARS-CoV-2-associated. Using the MIRA data, every spike-specific TCR was mapped to the spike region that the TCR reacted to and assigned to either a CD4 or a CD8 class. Log10-transformed breadth and depth values were compared by one-way ANOVA with Sidak's multiple comparisons tests. TCRdb holds this immuneACCESS table with in-frame rearrangements only. Some clones are missing; in checked studies, unresolved V genes explain under half, and the rest has no known cause. D and trimming come from the DNA, and the V and J calls and clone size come from that table. For this sample there are 150,000 or so clones; about 90% appear just once. Of the sample, under 3.5% falls within the top ten clones.

As to this clone: Its recognized antigen is unknown. Base qualities are not provided; no much larger clone lies one nucleotide away.

The time point label, read with the paper, signifies: about 28 days (+/-7) after the second vaccine dose. Because spike-specific TCR depth and breadth did not differ between the two schedules, AZD1222 recipients who got a second dose at roughly 4 weeks were pooled with those who got a second dose at roughly 12 weeks. Samples from vaccinated people were obtained from the UK trials COV001 and COV002, which included a single-blind randomized controlled phase 2/3 trial of AZD1222 (ChAdOx1 nCoV-19) in healthy adults. For TCRbeta chain sequencing, PBMC samples from trial participants were taken at day 0 and at day 28 after the second dose.

This clonotype was sampled from an adult who received the AZD1222 COVID-19 vaccine. Recombination connected TRBV4-3 to TRBJ1-1; no confident D gene assignment can be made. Source: peripheral blood, taken 28 days after the second AZD1222 dose. CDR3 reads: CASSQDLGKNTEAFF. The nucleotide sequence reads as follows: TGCGCCAGCAGCCAAGATCTGGGTAAGAACACTGAAGCTTTCTTT.